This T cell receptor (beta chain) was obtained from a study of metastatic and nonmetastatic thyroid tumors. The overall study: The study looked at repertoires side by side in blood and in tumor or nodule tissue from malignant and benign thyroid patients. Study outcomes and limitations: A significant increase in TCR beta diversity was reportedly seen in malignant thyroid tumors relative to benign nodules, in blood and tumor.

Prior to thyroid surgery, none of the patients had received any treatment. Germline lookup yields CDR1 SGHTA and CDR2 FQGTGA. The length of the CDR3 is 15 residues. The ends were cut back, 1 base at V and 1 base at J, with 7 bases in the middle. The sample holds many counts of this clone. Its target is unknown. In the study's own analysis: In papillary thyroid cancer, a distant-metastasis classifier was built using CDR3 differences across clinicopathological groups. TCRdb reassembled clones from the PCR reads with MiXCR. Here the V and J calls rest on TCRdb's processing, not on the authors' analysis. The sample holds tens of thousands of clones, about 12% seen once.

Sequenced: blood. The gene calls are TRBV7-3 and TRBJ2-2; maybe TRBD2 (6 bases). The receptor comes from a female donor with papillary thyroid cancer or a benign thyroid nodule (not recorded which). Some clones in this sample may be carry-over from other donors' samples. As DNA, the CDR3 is TGTGCCAGCAGCTTAATCGGGGGGAACACCGGGGAGCTGTTTTTT. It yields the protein CASSLIGGNTGELFF.